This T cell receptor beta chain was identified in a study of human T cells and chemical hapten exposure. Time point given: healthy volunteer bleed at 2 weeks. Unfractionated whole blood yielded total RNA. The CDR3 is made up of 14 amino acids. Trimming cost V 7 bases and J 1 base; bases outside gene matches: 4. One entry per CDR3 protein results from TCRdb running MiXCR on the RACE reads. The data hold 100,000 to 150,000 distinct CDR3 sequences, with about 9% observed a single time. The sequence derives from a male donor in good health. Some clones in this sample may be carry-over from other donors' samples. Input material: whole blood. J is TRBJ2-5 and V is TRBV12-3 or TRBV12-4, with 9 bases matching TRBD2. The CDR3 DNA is TGTGCCAGCACCATTAGCGGGAGCCAAGAGACCCAGTACTTC. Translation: CASTISGSQETQYF.